These 29 T cell receptor beta chains share one sample of origin, sequenced in a study of CD8+ T cells in alopecia areata. The treatment is: oral pan-JAK inhibitor, 5-10 mg twice daily. Reverse transcription of extracted RNA yielded cDNA, which provided the sequencing template. Here immunoSEQ multiplex PCR was the method, and the copy in TCRdb shows in-frame clones only, minus some. The sample yields roughly 170,000 clones, around 58% seen once. The sample in question was CD8+ T cells sorted from blood, obtained at week 24, from a patient treated with tofacitinib. The receptors derive from a human donor with alopecia areata.

This clone came up a few times. The rearrangement uses TRBV5-6 and TRBJ2-3; D ambiguous. The length of the CDR3 is 11 residues. The germline CDR1 and CDR2 sequences are SGHDT and YYEEEE. Trimming pared 0 bases from V and 6 bases from J, leaving 2 bases between. The CDR3 loop is CASSLEDTQYF. DNA of the CDR3: TGTGCCAGCAGCTTGGAGGATACGCAGTATTTT.

The V and J genes are TRBV7-9 and TRBJ2-2; D may be TRBD2 (5 bases). V dropped 1 base and J dropped 6 bases, with 9 bases sitting between them. This CDR3 contains 14 residues. Germline V gene sequence: CDR1 SEHNR, CDR2 FQNEAQ (reference sequence). The CDR3, as DNA: TGTGCCAGCAGCTTAGAAGGGAGCCCCGGGGAGCTGTTTTTT. Its protein is CASSLEGSPGELFF.

This clone occurred a few times. This sample includes further DNA sequences coding for the same CDR3. V and J are TRBV4-1 and TRBJ2-3; the D is unclear. The length of the CDR3 is 12 residues. CDR1 is MGHRA, CDR2 YSYEKL, per germline. Trimming shortened V by 1 base and J by 5 bases, and 4 bases separated the two germline ends. The CDR3 loop reads CASSQAGDTQYF. The CDR3, as DNA: TGCGCCAGCAGCCAAGCTGGAGATACGCAGTATTTT.

The chain combines TRBV4-2 with TRBJ2-5, with 8 bases identical to TRBD1. With the DNA end fitting TRBJ2-7 better, the J assignment may be wrong. This CDR3 comprises 15 residues. Germline CDR1 LGHNA, CDR2 YNFKEQ. The CDR3 nucleotides read TGTGCCAGCAGCCCGGGACAGGCACGACAATACGAGCAGTACTTC. Translating it yields CASSPGQARQYEQYF.

The J gene is TRBJ2-7, the V gene TRBV19, with 9 positions matching TRBD1. Germline V gene lookup returns CDR1 LNHDA and CDR2 SQIVND (reference sequence). CDR3 length: 15 amino acids. Losses at the gene ends were 3 bases for V and 3 bases for J; bases not matched to a gene: 6. The CDR3 loop is CASSIGTGSFYEQYF. CDR3 coding DNA: TGTGCCAGTAGTATCGGGACAGGGAGCTTCTACGAGCAGTACTTC.

V is TRBV4-1 and J is TRBJ2-2, with 7 bases that match TRBD1. Germline trimming cut 4 bases from V and 0 bases from J; bases unmatched to any gene: 5. CDR1 and CDR2 (germline): MGHRA, YSYEKL. The CDR3 spans 16 residues. CDR3 sequence reads: CASSRQGEANTGELFF. The CDR3 DNA reads as TGCGCCAGCAGCCGTCAGGGGGAAGCGAACACCGGGGAGCTGTTTTTT.

The chain couples TRBV7-8 to TRBJ2-3; no clear D gene. Trimming took off 5 bases at V and 2 bases at J, with 14 bases between the two ends. CDR1 is SGHVS and CDR2 is FQNEAQ in the germline V gene. The CDR3 totals 15 residues. The CDR3 reads CASSIPRAVTDTQYF. The CDR3 DNA reads TGTGCCAGCAGCATACCTCGGGCAGTCACAGATACGCAGTATTTT.

The V gene is TRBV20-1, the J gene TRBJ2-7; perhaps TRBD1 as D (5 bases). This CDR3 contains 11 residues. V was cut by 6 bases and J by 6 bases, with 12 bases left in between. CDR1 DFQATT and CDR2 SNEGSKA come from the germline V gene (reference sequence). The chain's CDR3 is CSAIKGREQYF. DNA of the CDR3: TGCAGTGCGATCAAGGGGCGCGAGCAGTACTTC.

The chain couples TRBV25-1 to TRBJ1-3, with a weak D call TRBD1 (5 bases). The CDR3 has 14 residues. Germline-derived CDR1 and CDR2 are MGHDK and SYGVNS. Trimming removed 6 bases at V and 5 bases at J, with 14 bases between. CDR3 in amino acids: CASRYGGVRNTIYF. The CDR3 DNA reads as TGTGCCAGCAGATATGGGGGTGTGAGAAACACCATATATTTT.

V usage is TRBV15 and J usage is TRBJ1-2; D may be TRBD1 (6 bases). CDR1 and CDR2 from the germline V gene are LNHNV and YYDKDF (reference sequence). The length of the CDR3 is 15 residues. V was shortened by 5 bases and J by 0 bases, with 13 bases between the two germline ends. The CDR3 DNA follows: TGTGCCACCAGCGGTCACAGGGAAACTAACTATGGCTACACCTTC. Protein sequence: CATSGHRETNYGYTF. Together with reference TRBV15 and TRBJ1-2, the CDR3 gives the full variable domain: DAMVIQNPRYQVTQFGKPVTLSCSQTLNHNVMYWYQQKSSQAPKLLFHYYDKDFNNEADTPDNFQSRRPNTSFCFLDIRSPGLGDTAMYLCATSGHRETNYGYTFGSGTRLTVV.

This clone has a handful of counts. The V and J genes are TRBV10-3 and TRBJ1-2; 8 nucleotides match TRBD1. The CDR3 is made up of 16 amino acids. The trim removed 2 bases at V and 4 bases at J, leaving 9 bases unmatched. Germline CDR1 reads ENHRY; CDR2 reads SYGVKD. The CDR3 DNA reads TGTGCCATCAGTGAGACCACAGGGGGAGAAGGCTATGGCTACACCTTC. This codes for CAISETTGGEGYGYTF.

A note on this clone: A far larger clone is a single base away, which makes a read error likely. The chain joins TRBV7-9 to TRBJ1-1; D uncertain. This CDR3 has 12 residues. V lost 1 base and J 5 bases, leaving 5 bases between the germline ends. The germline V gene has CDR1 SEHNR and CDR2 FQNEAQ (reference sequence). The CDR3 bases are TGTGCCAGCAGCTTAGGAGAGACTGAAGCTTTCTTT. Translated: CASSLGETEAFF.

The chain links TRBV27 to TRBJ2-4, with D unclear. Trimming removed 0 bases from V and 9 bases from J, with 9 bases in between. CDR1 is MNHEY and CDR2 is SMNVEV in the germline V gene (reference sequence). There are 13 residues in the CDR3. The CDR3 nucleotides are TGTGCCAGCAGTTTATCGGGTTTAGGCATTCAGTACTTC. Amino acids: CASSLSGLGIQYF.

This chain uses TRBV4-1 with TRBJ2-7; 11 nucleotides match TRBD2. The CDR3 totals 16 residues. The junction had 7 bases not matched to a gene; V was cut back by 2 bases and J by 4 bases. Germline V gene sequence: CDR1 MGHRA, CDR2 YSYEKL. The CDR3 DNA sequence: TGCGCCAGCAGCCAACTACTAGCGGGGGAGACTTACGAGCAGTACTTC. Translating gives CASSQLLAGETYEQYF.

The J gene is TRBJ2-1, the V gene TRBV30; 12 positions agree with TRBD2. The CDR3 covers 16 residues. In germline, CDR1 is GTSNPN, CDR2 SVGIG (reference sequence). The V segment lost 0 bases and the J segment 9 bases; nucleotides outside the gene matches: 9. CDR3 amino acids: CAWSVLLAGGLVEQFF. The DNA of the CDR3 is TGTGCCTGGAGTGTACTCCTAGCGGGGGGGCTGGTTGAGCAGTTCTTC. Together with reference TRBV30 and TRBJ2-1, the CDR3 gives the full variable domain: SQTIHQWPATLVQPVGSPLSLECTVEGTSNPNLYWYRQAAGRGLQLLFYSVGIGQISSEVPQNLSASRPQDRQFILSSKKLLLSDSGFYLCAWSVLLAGGLVEQFFGPGTRLTVL.

The chain links TRBV7-9 to TRBJ2-7; no reliable D call. Per the germline V gene, CDR1 is SEHNR and CDR2 is FQNEAQ (reference sequence). V was shortened by 3 bases and J by 5 bases, with 8 bases between the two germline ends. The CDR3 totals 12 residues. The CDR3, as DNA: TGTGCCAGCAGCTTGGCCCAAAACGAGCAGTACTTC. Translated: CASSLAQNEQYF.

J is TRBJ2-3 and V is TRBV30, with 10 positions matching TRBD2. This CDR3 is 19 amino acids long. The germline V gene has CDR1 GTSNPN and CDR2 SVGIG (reference sequence). J lost 1 base, V lost 4 bases, and 17 bases had no gene match. The CDR3 spells CAWMTTGTSVPRGTDTQYF. The CDR3 nucleotides are TGTGCCTGGATGACCACCGGGACTAGCGTACCAAGGGGCACAGATACGCAGTATTTT. The whole variable domain, remainder taken from reference TRBV30 and TRBJ2-3, is SQTIHQWPATLVQPVGSPLSLECTVEGTSNPNLYWYRQAAGRGLQLLFYSVGIGQISSEVPQNLSASRPQDRQFILSSKKLLLSDSGFYLCAWMTTGTSVPRGTDTQYFGPGTRLTVL.

There are a few counts of this clone. V is TRBV29-1 and J is TRBJ1-4; no definite D call. Trimming took off 7 bases at V and 5 bases at J, with 11 bases between the two ends. CDR1 is SQVTM, CDR2 ANQGSEA, per germline. The CDR3 runs to 12 residues. The CDR3 protein is CSAFRPNEKLFF. CDR3 nucleotides: TGCAGCGCCTTCAGGCCAAATGAAAAACTGTTTTTT.

The V call is TRBV4-2, the J call TRBJ2-7, with 10 bases fitting TRBD2. The CDR3 has 14 amino acids. Losses at the gene ends were 4 bases for V and 5 bases for J; bases not matched to a gene: 5. Germline lookup yields CDR1 LGHNA and CDR2 YNFKEQ. The CDR3 DNA is TGTGCCAGCAGCCCCGAAGGACTAGCGGACGAGCAGTACTTC. Translating gives CASSPEGLADEQYF.

This clone was recorded a few times. This sequence joins TRBV5-1 and TRBJ2-7; D is unclear. Germline V gene sequence: CDR1 SGHRS, CDR2 YFSETQ. This CDR3 is 12 amino acids long. V was trimmed by 4 bases and J by 0 bases, leaving 5 bases between them. In DNA form, the CDR3 reads TGCGCCAGCAGCGGTCACTCCTACGAGCAGTACTTC. Encoded protein: CASSGHSYEQYF.

The CDR3 spells CASTLRAQLSLYEQYF. DNA for the CDR3: TGTGCCAGCACCCTTCGGGCCCAGCTAAGTCTTTACGAGCAGTACTTC. The chain recombines TRBV13 with TRBJ2-7; D ambiguous. In germline, CDR1 is PRHDT, CDR2 FYEKMQ (reference sequence). The V gene lost 7 bases and the J gene lost 4 bases, with 23 bases spanning the gap. The CDR3 extends over 16 amino acids.

The rearrangement uses TRBV27 and TRBJ1-1, with D perhaps matching TRBD1 (6 bases). Germline CDR1 and CDR2: MNHEY and SMNVEV (reference sequence). CDR3 length: 17 residues. Trimming left V 4 bases short and J 3 bases short, with 21 bases between. This chain's CDR3 is CASSSHWTRGAYTEAFF. CDR3 coding DNA: TGTGCCAGCAGTTCCCATTGGACCAGGGGCGCCTACACTGAAGCTTTCTTT.

The gene calls are TRBV11-2 and TRBJ2-3, with D possibly TRBD2 on 7 matching bases. The V gene lost 1 base and the J gene lost 2 bases, with 13 bases spanning the gap. The CDR3 spans 16 residues. Looked up from germline, CDR1 is SGHAT and CDR2 is FQNNGV. The CDR3 region is CASSLVGGGYTDTQYF. The CDR3 DNA reads as TGTGCCAGCAGCTTAGTCGGCGGGGGCTACACAGATACGCAGTATTTT.

The genes are TRBV27 and TRBJ2-2, with D perhaps being TRBD1 or TRBD2 (5 bases each). The V gene lost 1 base and the J gene lost 6 bases, with 18 bases spanning the gap. Looked up from germline, CDR1 is MNHEY and CDR2 is SMNVEV (reference sequence). This CDR3 has 17 amino acids. This CDR3 is CASSLFPVAGTSGELFF. The CDR3, as DNA: TGTGCCAGCAGTTTATTCCCCGTGGCAGGGACGTCCGGGGAGCTGTTTTTT.

V and J are TRBV30 and TRBJ1-5, with 7 bases matching TRBD1. The germline CDR1 and CDR2 sequences are GTSNPN and SVGIG (reference sequence). CDR3 length: 14 amino acids. Trimming at V came to 3 bases and at J to 0 bases, leaving 2 bases not matched to a gene. The CDR3 sequence: CAWRDRYSNQPQHF. The CDR3 bases are TGTGCCTGGAGGGACAGGTATAGCAATCAGCCCCAGCATTTT.

The chain carries TRBV30 and TRBJ2-1; D perhaps matches TRBD2 (7 bases). CDR1 and CDR2 (germline): GTSNPN, SVGIG (reference sequence). V was pared by 3 bases and J by 0 bases, with 15 bases between. The CDR3 is 16 residues long. In DNA form, the CDR3 reads TGTGCCTGGAGGCGGGGGCGTCCGTCCTCCTACAATGAGCAGTTCTTC. Translating it yields CAWRRGRPSSYNEQFF.

The chain is built from TRBV15 and TRBJ2-7; TRBD1 or TRBD2 may be the D gene (5 bases each). Germline loops: CDR1 LNHNV, CDR2 YYDKDF (reference sequence). Trimming left V 0 bases short and J 2 bases short, with 11 bases between. The CDR3 is 15 residues long. This CDR3 is CATSRDRGDPYEQYF. The CDR3 DNA sequence: TGTGCCACCAGCAGAGATCGAGGGGACCCCTACGAGCAGTACTTC. Variable domain in full (rest from reference TRBV15 and TRBJ2-7): DAMVIQNPRYQVTQFGKPVTLSCSQTLNHNVMYWYQQKSSQAPKLLFHYYDKDFNNEADTPDNFQSRRPNTSFCFLDIRSPGLGDTAMYLCATSRDRGDPYEQYFGPGTRLTVT.

CDR3 sequence reads: CASSKTGGSENSPLHF. CDR3 bases: TGTGCCAGCAGCAAAACGGGAGGGTCTGAGAATTCACCCCTCCACTTT. This chain uses TRBV21-1 with TRBJ1-6. TRBV21-1 is a listed pseudogene. The length of the CDR3 is 16 residues.

The chain has TRBV9 and TRBJ2-1; D is perhaps TRBD1 (6 bases). V was clipped by 2 bases and J by 0 bases, with 12 bases between them. Looked up from germline, CDR1 is SGDLS and CDR2 is YYNGEE. The length of the CDR3 is 16 residues. CDR3 DNA: TGTGCCAGCAGCGTTATCGGACAGAGCTCCTACAATGAGCAGTTCTTC. Protein sequence: CASSVIGQSSYNEQFF.